Included here is one T cell receptor (beta chain) sequence, with context. Antigen: not known. These data come from a study of shared clonotypes between healthy human individuals. Study details: The cohort comprised a couple of women and a few men. Their ages spanned 18 to 49 years.

Each subset's genomic DNA was shared equally among a number of immunoSEQ plates. Assay used: immunoSEQ multiplex PCR; TCRdb lists only in-frame clones, some missing. The profile shows 950,000 to 1,200,000 clones, roughly 80% of them singletons. There are 14 residues in the CDR3. Trimming removed 3 bases from V and 5 bases from J, with 11 bases in between. Germline V lookup: CDR1 MDHEN, CDR2 SYDVKM. Study-level results: Around 5.3% of naive CD4 clonotypes were shared across several donors. All-four-donor shared clonotypes had higher generation probabilities than non-shared clonotypes did.

Sequenced: memory CD4+ T cells from PBMCs. Subset of the sample: CD45RA-negative fraction. The chain has TRBV28 and TRBJ2-1; tentative D call: TRBD2 (7 bases). The receptor was isolated from a man between 18 and 29 years old in good health. Some clones in this sample may be carry-over from other donors' samples. CDR3 sequence reads: CASSFTGGNNEQFF. The CDR3 bases are TGTGCCAGCAGTTTTACGGGGGGCAACAATGAGCAGTTCTTC.